Listed here are 21 T cell receptor beta chains from one sample, sequenced in a study of OX40 agonist ivuxolimab in advanced cancers. Here immunoSEQ multiplex PCR was the method, and the copy in TCRdb shows in-frame clones only, minus some. This sample has about 62,000 clones, with roughly 85% found just once. Specimen: CD4+ or CD8+ T cells sorted from blood, collected in a trial of the OX40 agonist ivuxolimab. These receptors originate from an adult with an advanced solid tumor such as melanoma, head and neck, liver or kidney cancer.

The chain joins TRBV27 to TRBJ1-1, with a weak D call TRBD1 (6 bases). V dropped 7 bases and J dropped 1 base, with 19 bases sitting between them. The CDR3 is made up of 16 amino acids. The germline V gene encodes CDR1 MNHEY and CDR2 SMNVEV (reference sequence). The DNA of the CDR3 is TGTGCCAGCAAAATTTACCCGACAGGTGCGAACACTGAAGCTTTCTTT. This sequence encodes CASKIYPTGANTEAFF.

V and J are TRBV19 and TRBJ1-5; D is unclear. The V end lost 2 bases, the J end lost 4 bases, and 3 bases lay between the germline ends. Germline CDR1 and CDR2: LNHDA and SQIVND (reference sequence). The CDR3 is made up of 12 amino acids. This CDR3 is CASSIRNQPQHF. The CDR3, as DNA: TGTGCCAGTAGTATAAGGAATCAGCCCCAGCATTTT.

In its sample, this clone was seen a few times. The chain is built from TRBV11-2 and TRBJ2-3; D unresolved. Germline-derived CDR1 and CDR2 are SGHAT and FQNNGV. The V end lost 2 bases, the J end lost 0 bases, and 9 bases lay between the germline ends. CDR3 size: 15 residues. The CDR3 DNA reads TGTGCCAGCAGCTTAAGTTTTTCTAGCACAGATACGCAGTATTTT. Its translation is CASSLSFSSTDTQYF.

The J gene is TRBJ2-5, the V gene TRBV15; D remains ambiguous. The ends were cut back, 0 bases at V and 5 bases at J, with 13 bases in the middle. The CDR3 spans 15 residues. CDR1 LNHNV and CDR2 YYDKDF come from the germline V gene (reference sequence). The CDR3 is CATSRDGEVVETQYF. Written as DNA, the CDR3 is TGTGCCACCAGCAGAGATGGAGAGGTGGTGGAGACCCAGTACTTC. Combining the CDR3 with reference TRBV15 and TRBJ2-5 gives the whole variable domain DAMVIQNPRYQVTQFGKPVTLSCSQTLNHNVMYWYQQKSSQAPKLLFHYYDKDFNNEADTPDNFQSRRPNTSFCFLDIRSPGLGDTAMYLCATSRDGEVVETQYFGPGTRLLVL.

This chain joins TRBV14 and TRBJ1-1; D is unclear. V lost 0 bases and J lost 1, with 12 bases in between. Germline V gene sequence: CDR1 SGHDN, CDR2 FVKESK. The CDR3 is 16 residues long. CDR3 in DNA: TGTGCCAGCAGCCAAGATCACGGGCCGCAGAACACTGAAGCTTTCTTT. This codes for CASSQDHGPQNTEAFF.

This rearrangement joins TRBV11-2 to TRBJ2-1; 12 bases align to TRBD2. V lost 1 base and J lost 6; bases outside the gene matches: 7. The CDR3 contains 17 residues. Germline V CDR1 and CDR2: SGHAT, FQNNGV. DNA of the CDR3: TGTGCCAGCAGCTTAGGGGTCCTAGCGGGAGGGCTCAATGAGCAGTTCTTC. Its protein product is CASSLGVLAGGLNEQFF.

V and J are TRBV7-8 and TRBJ2-7, with D unresolved. The V gene lost 1 base and the J gene lost 0 bases, with 10 bases spanning the gap. This CDR3 is built from 15 residues. CDR1 and CDR2 from the germline V gene are SGHVS and FQNEAQ. The CDR3: CASSLVSSSSYEQYF. CDR3 nucleotide sequence: TGTGCCAGCAGCTTAGTGTCTTCCAGCTCCTACGAGCAGTACTTC.

V is TRBV10-3 and J is TRBJ1-1, with 8 bases matching TRBD1. Germline V gene data show CDR1 as ENHRY and CDR2 as SYGVKD. Losses at the gene ends were 5 bases for V and 1 base for J; bases not matched to a gene: 3. CDR3 length: 14 residues. This CDR3 is CAISPGQENTEAFF. CDR3 nucleotide sequence: TGTGCCATCAGTCCGGGACAGGAGAACACTGAAGCTTTCTTT.

The rearrangement uses TRBV29-1 and TRBJ2-5; TRBD1 matches at 9 bases. This CDR3 is 13 amino acids long. Unmatched junction bases numbered 8, after V lost 4 bases and J lost 8 bases. Germline loops: CDR1 SQVTM, CDR2 ANQGSEA. Written as DNA, the CDR3 is TGCAGCGTTGTGACGGGACAGGGATTAACCCAGTACTTC. Protein: CSVVTGQGLTQYF.

V gene TRBV6-5 combines with J gene TRBJ1-1, with D unclear. The germline CDR1 and CDR2 sequences are MNHEY and SVGAGI. The CDR3 is made up of 14 amino acids. Between the trimmed V and J ends, which lost 0 bases and 3 bases, there was a span of 8 bases. This CDR3 reads CASSYSGRHTEAFF. CDR3 coding DNA: TGTGCCAGCAGTTACTCAGGCAGGCACACTGAAGCTTTCTTT.

This clone has only a few counts. CDR3 in amino acids: CADGQGDDGYTF. Here the CDR3 DNA reads TGTGCCGACGGACAAGGTGATGATGGCTACACCTTC. The gene calls are TRBV2 and TRBJ1-2; D may be TRBD1 (5 bases). CDR3 length equals 12 residues. V lost 11 bases, J lost 6 bases, and 16 bases lay in between. Looked up from germline, CDR1 is SNHLY and CDR2 is FYNNEI. Looking up the rest from reference TRBV2 and TRBJ1-2 gives the full variable domain: EPEVTQTPSHQVTQMGQEVILRCVPISNHLYFYWYRQILGQKVEFLVSFYNNEISEKSEIFDDQFSVERPDGSNFTLKIRSTKLEDSAMYFCADGQGDDGYTFGSGTRLTVV.

The chain has TRBV19 and TRBJ2-3, with a possible D match to TRBD1 (7 bases). The ends were cut back, 3 bases at V and 0 bases at J, with 13 bases in the middle. Per the germline V gene, CDR1 is LNHDA and CDR2 is SQIVND (reference sequence). The CDR3 is 16 amino acids. For the CDR3, the DNA is TGTGCCAGTAGTATTGGAGGGGGCTATAGCACAGATACGCAGTATTTT. This codes for CASSIGGGYSTDTQYF.

The chain is built from TRBV18 and TRBJ2-5, with TRBD2 matching 13 bases. The CDR3 contains 17 residues. From germline, CDR1 is KGHSH and CDR2 LQKENI. The trim removed 4 bases at V and 2 bases at J, leaving 7 bases unmatched. The CDR3 reads CASSQGTSGIPQETQYF. The CDR3 coding sequence is TGTGCCAGCTCACAAGGGACTAGCGGGATCCCTCAAGAGACCCAGTACTTC.

The chain joins TRBV11-2 to TRBJ1-1; the match to TRBD1 covers 9 bases. The CDR3 has 13 amino acids. Germline V lookup: CDR1 SGHAT, CDR2 FQNNGV. The V segment lost 5 bases and the J segment 3 bases; nucleotides outside the gene matches: 1. The CDR3 reads CASSRDRDTEAFF. CDR3 coding DNA: TGTGCCAGCAGCCGGGACAGGGACACTGAAGCTTTCTTT.

The chain is built from TRBV4-1 and TRBJ1-2; 12 nucleotides match TRBD1. Germline CDR1 is MGHRA and CDR2 is YSYEKL. V trimming: 0 bases; J trimming: 5 bases; junction bases outside the gene matches: 4. The CDR3 runs 16 residues. The CDR3 spells CASSQDEGQGAYGYTF. CDR3 coding DNA: TGCGCCAGCAGCCAAGATGAGGGACAGGGGGCGTATGGCTACACCTTC.

The chain is built from TRBV28 and TRBJ1-2; D unclear. Trimming took off 3 bases at V and 4 bases at J, with 12 bases between the two ends. The germline V gene encodes CDR1 MDHEN and CDR2 SYDVKM. The CDR3 contains 14 residues. CDR3 loop: CASSFREGGYGYTF. CDR3 bases: TGTGCCAGCAGTTTTCGGGAGGGAGGCTATGGCTACACCTTC.

The V and J genes are TRBV9 and TRBJ2-2; D is ambiguous. The CDR3 extends over 15 amino acids. Trimming removed 0 bases from V and 0 bases from J, with 6 bases in between. Germline loops: CDR1 SGDLS, CDR2 YYNGEE. The CDR3 DNA sequence: TGTGCCAGCAGCGTAGAGGCATCGAACACCGGGGAGCTGTTTTTT. Protein product: CASSVEASNTGELFF.

The chain employs TRBV5-1 and TRBJ2-1; the match to TRBD1 covers 8 bases. Germline CDR1 reads SGHRS; CDR2 reads YFSETQ. With V trimmed by 4 bases and J by 8 bases, 14 bases remained unmatched. The CDR3 has 16 residues. DNA of the CDR3: TGCGCCAGCAGCGCCGGCTCGGGGCAGGGGGCGTATGAGCAGTTCTTC. Amino acid sequence: CASSAGSGQGAYEQFF.

The V gene is TRBV11-2, the J gene TRBJ1-4, with D perhaps TRBD1 (5 bases). V lost 5 bases, J lost 8 bases, and 18 bases lay in between. CDR1 and CDR2 from the germline V gene are SGHAT and FQNNGV. The CDR3 contains 15 residues. The CDR3 is CASSPRDRWAEKLFF. CDR3 bases: TGTGCCAGCAGCCCCCGGGACCGTTGGGCGGAAAAACTGTTTTTT.

The chain recombines TRBV2 with TRBJ2-7, with D hard to call. CDR1 SNHLY and CDR2 FYNNEI come from the germline V gene. This CDR3 is 14 amino acids long. V was pared by 3 bases and J by 7 bases, with 16 bases between. The CDR3 bases are TGTGCCAGCAGTGACCTGGTCACCTCCGTGGAGCAGTACTTC. It yields the protein CASSDLVTSVEQYF.

The chain employs TRBV5-1 and TRBJ2-3, with D unresolved. The germline CDR1 and CDR2 sequences are SGHRS and YFSETQ. The V end was cut by 2 bases, the J end by 3 bases, with 4 bases between. This CDR3 comprises 12 residues. The CDR3 loop is CASSFTTDTQYF. The CDR3 nucleotides are TGCGCCAGCAGCTTTACGACAGATACGCAGTATTTT.